One and the same sample provided the 4 T cell receptor beta chains below, sequenced in a study of blood T cells in healthy people across ages. The authors ran a second PCR of roughly 6 to 12 cycles using a sample-barcoded 5' primer and a J-beta primer mix. One entry per CDR3 protein, called by TCRdb with MiXCR from the 5' RACE reads. The table shows under 1,000,000 distinct CDR3 sequences, with 46% occurring only once. The sequenced material came from blood. The source is a man older than 75 in good health.

The rearrangement joins TRBV10-3 to TRBJ2-5; D remains unclear. In germline, CDR1 is ENHRY, CDR2 SYGVKD. V was pared by 2 bases and J by 1 base, with 5 bases between. The CDR3 covers 13 residues. CDR3 coding DNA: TGTGCCATCAGTGAGCGGATCCAAGAGACCCAGTACTTC. Its protein product is CAISERIQETQYF.

In its sample, this clonotype was seen a few times. DNA of the CDR3: TGTGCCAGCAGTTCCACCGGGACTCCGATTCCGGATGAGCAGTTCTTC. Its protein product is CASSSTGTPIPDEQFF. This chain joins TRBV6-2 or TRBV6-3 and TRBJ2-1; weak D call: TRBD2 (6 bases). From germline, CDR1 is MNHEY and CDR2 SVGEGT. Deletions cut 4 bases from V and 8 bases from J, with 21 bases between. The CDR3 has 16 amino acids.

This chain connects TRBV29-1 to TRBJ2-7; tentatively, D is TRBD2 (6 bases). The DNA end lines up better with TRBJ2-5; the J call may be wrong. Germline V gene sequence: CDR1 SQVTM, CDR2 ANQGSEA. This CDR3 is 12 amino acids long. The CDR3: CSVTRGFETQYF. Written as DNA, the CDR3 is TGCAGCGTGACTAGGGGATTCGAGACCCAGTACTTC.

This clonotype was seen a handful of times. The chain links TRBV29-1 to TRBJ2-5, with 9 bases aligning to TRBD2. The J call is in doubt because the DNA end fits TRBJ2-7 better. Germline V CDR1 and CDR2: SQVTM, ANQGSEA. The CDR3 is made up of 13 amino acids. CDR3 bases: TGCAGCGTTGAAGTAGCGGGAGTGCCCGAGCAGTACTTC. Protein: CSVEVAGVPEQYF.